This TCR beta chain was recovered during a study of T cells after yellow fever vaccination. In regard to this clonotype: Its antigen is not known.

MiXCR was run by TCRdb on the 5' RACE reads, yielding one entry per CDR3 protein. There are 400,000 or so distinct CDR3 sequences in the sample; about 19% occur only once, and over 15% lies in the top ten. Study-wide results and limits: Reappearance after the booster was observed for most primary-vaccination clones (around 96% CD4, roughly 88% CD8). Clonotypes appearing in both CD4 and CD8 compartments existed, and their share was small.

Source: PBMCs, taken before the yellow fever booster vaccination. This receptor was identified in a man aged 18 to 29 who received the YFV17D yellow fever vaccine.

The CDR3 sequence is CASSYSRAGGRGGYTF. The CDR3 bases are TGTGCCAGCAGTTACTCCCGGGCAGGGGGCAGAGGGGGCTACACCTTC. This chain joins TRBV6-5 and TRBJ1-2; 8 nucleotides align to TRBD1. The CDR3 length is 16 residues. Germline V gene lookup returns CDR1 MNHEY and CDR2 SVGAGI. The trim removed 0 bases at V and 8 bases at J, leaving 11 bases unmatched.